The source of this T cell receptor beta chain is a study of OX40 agonist ivuxolimab in advanced cancers. Study-level background: Patients with hepatocellular carcinoma, melanoma, renal cell or head and neck cancer made up the dose-escalation patients.

V gave up 7 bases and J gave up 7 bases; unmatched junction bases: 7. Germline CDR1 reads ENHRY; CDR2 reads SYGVKD. The CDR3 runs 13 residues. Measured with immunoSEQ multiplex PCR; TCRdb has only the in-frame clones, and not every one. Of more than 50,000 clones listed, roughly 83% were seen once; the top ten hold approximately 1.2%. This receptor was identified in an adult with an advanced solid tumor such as melanoma, head and neck, liver or kidney cancer. The chain links TRBV10-3 to TRBJ2-1; 7 bases are shared with TRBD2. Specimen: CD4+ or CD8+ T cells sorted from blood, collected in a trial of the OX40 agonist ivuxolimab. Here the CDR3 reads CAITAGAGNEQFF. The CDR3 DNA is TGTGCCATCACGGCGGGAGCAGGGAATGAGCAGTTCTTC.